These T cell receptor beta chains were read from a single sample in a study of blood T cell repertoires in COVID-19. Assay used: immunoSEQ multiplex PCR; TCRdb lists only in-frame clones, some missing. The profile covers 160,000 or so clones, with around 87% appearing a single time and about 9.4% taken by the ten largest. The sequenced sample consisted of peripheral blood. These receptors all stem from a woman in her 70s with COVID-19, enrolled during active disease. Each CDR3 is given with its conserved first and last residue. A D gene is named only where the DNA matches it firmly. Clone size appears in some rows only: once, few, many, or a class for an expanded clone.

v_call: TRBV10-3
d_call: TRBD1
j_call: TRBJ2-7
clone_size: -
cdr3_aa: CAISEGQGPPYEQYF
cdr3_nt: TGTGCCATCAGTGAAGGACAGGGGCCGCCCTACGAGCAGTACTTC

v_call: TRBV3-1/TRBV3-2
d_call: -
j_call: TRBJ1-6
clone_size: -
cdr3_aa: CASSQVPKTPLHF
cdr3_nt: TGTGCCAGCAGCCAAGTTCCTAAAACACCCCTCCACTTT

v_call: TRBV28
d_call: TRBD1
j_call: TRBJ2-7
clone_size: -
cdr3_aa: CASSRMDRSNEQYF
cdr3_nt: TGTGCCAGCTCTAGGATGGACAGGTCGAACGAGCAGTACTTC

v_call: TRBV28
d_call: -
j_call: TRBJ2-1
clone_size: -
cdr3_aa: CASNTGIGEQFF
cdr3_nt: TGTGCCAGTAATACAGGGATAGGTGAGCAGTTCTTC

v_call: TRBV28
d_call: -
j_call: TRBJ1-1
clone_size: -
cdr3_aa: CASSLRAEGRVTEAFF
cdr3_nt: TGTGCCAGCAGCCTAAGGGCGGAGGGGAGGGTTACTGAAGCTTTCTTT

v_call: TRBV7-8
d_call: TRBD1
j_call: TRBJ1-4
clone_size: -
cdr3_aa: CASSPRGWGLNEKLFF
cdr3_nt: TGTGCCAGCAGCCCCAGGGGGTGGGGCCTTAATGAAAAACTGTTTTTT

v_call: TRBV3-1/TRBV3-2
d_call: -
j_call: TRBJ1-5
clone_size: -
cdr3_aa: CASSQGRGQPQHF
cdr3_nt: TGTGCCAGCAGCCAAGGACGGGGTCAGCCCCAGCATTTT

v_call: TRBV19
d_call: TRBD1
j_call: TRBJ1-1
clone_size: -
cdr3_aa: CASSRQGFGNTEAFF
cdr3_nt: TGTGCCAGTAGTCGACAGGGATTTGGGAACACTGAAGCTTTCTTT

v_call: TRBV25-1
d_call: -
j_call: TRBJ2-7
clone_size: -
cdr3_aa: CASSATVEGRSYEQYF
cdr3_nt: TGTGCCAGCAGTGCTACAGTCGAGGGCCGCTCCTACGAGCAGTACTTC

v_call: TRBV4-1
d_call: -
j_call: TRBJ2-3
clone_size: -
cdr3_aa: CASSQDRQVGATDTQYF
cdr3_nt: TGCGCCAGCAGCCAAGATCGGCAGGTAGGGGCCACAGATACGCAGTATTTT

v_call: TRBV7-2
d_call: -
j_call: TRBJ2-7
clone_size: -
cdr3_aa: CASSPLGAYEQYF
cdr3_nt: TGTGCCAGCAGCCCCCTGGGCGCTTACGAGCAGTACTTC

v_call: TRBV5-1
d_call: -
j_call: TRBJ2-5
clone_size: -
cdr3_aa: CASSFEADQETQYF
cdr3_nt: TGCGCCAGCAGCTTCGAGGCAGACCAAGAGACCCAGTACTTC

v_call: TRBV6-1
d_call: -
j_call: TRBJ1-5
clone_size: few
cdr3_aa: CASSEAARGNQPQHF
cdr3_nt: TGTGCCAGCAGTGAAGCTGCCAGGGGCAATCAGCCCCAGCATTTT

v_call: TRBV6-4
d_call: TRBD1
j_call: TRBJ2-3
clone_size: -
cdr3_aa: CASRRGQGGTDTQYF
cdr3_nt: TGTGCCAGCAGACGCGGACAGGGGGGCACAGATACGCAGTATTTT

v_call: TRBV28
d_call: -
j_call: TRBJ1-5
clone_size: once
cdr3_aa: CASSFGEGQPQHF
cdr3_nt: TGTGCCAGCAGTTTCGGGGAGGGTCAGCCCCAGCATTTT

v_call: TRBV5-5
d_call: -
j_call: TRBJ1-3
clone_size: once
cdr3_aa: CASSTQFASGNTIYF
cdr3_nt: TGTGCCAGCAGCACACAGTTTGCCTCTGGAAACACCATATATTTT

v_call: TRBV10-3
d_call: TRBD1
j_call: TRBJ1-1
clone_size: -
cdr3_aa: CAIRVEGQGRNTEAFF
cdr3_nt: TGTGCCATCAGAGTGGAGGGACAGGGACGGAACACTGAAGCTTTCTTT

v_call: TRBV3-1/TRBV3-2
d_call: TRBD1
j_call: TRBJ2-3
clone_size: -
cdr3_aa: CASSPRTGGTDTQYF
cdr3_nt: TGTGCCAGCAGCCCGAGGACAGGGGGTACAGATACGCAGTATTTT

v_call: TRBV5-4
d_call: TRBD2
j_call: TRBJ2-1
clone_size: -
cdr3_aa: CASSFRLAGGGDEQFF
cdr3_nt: TGTGCCAGCAGCTTCCGACTAGCGGGGGGAGGTGATGAGCAGTTCTTC

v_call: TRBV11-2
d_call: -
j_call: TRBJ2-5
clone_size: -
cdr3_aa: CASSLRGTAQETQYF
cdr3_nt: TGTGCCAGCAGCTTACGCGGGACAGCACAAGAGACCCAGTACTTC

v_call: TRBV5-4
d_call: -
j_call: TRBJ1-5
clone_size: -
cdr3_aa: CASSFGRNQPQHF
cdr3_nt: TGTGCCAGCAGCTTCGGTCGCAATCAGCCCCAGCATTTT

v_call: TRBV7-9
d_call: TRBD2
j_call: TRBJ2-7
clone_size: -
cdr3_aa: CASSLEVISGGASSYEQYF
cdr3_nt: TGTGCCAGCAGCTTAGAGGTGATTAGCGGGGGGGCGAGCTCCTACGAGCAGTACTTC

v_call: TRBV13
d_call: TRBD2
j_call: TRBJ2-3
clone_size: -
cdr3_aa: CASSWGLAGGRRADTQYF
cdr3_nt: TGTGCCAGCAGCTGGGGACTAGCGGGTGGCCGGCGGGCAGATACGCAGTATTTT

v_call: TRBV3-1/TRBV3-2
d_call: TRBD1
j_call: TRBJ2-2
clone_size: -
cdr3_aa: CASSQSGTGDTGELFF
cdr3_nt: TGTGCCAGCAGCCAATCGGGGACAGGGGACACCGGGGAGCTGTTTTTT

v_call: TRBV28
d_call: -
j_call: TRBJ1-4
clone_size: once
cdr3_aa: CASSFPGQGLNEKLFF
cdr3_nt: TGTGCCAGCAGTTTTCCCGGACAAGGTCTTAATGAAAAACTGTTTTTT